The 7 T cell receptor beta chains presented below share a single source sample, sequenced in a study of blood T cells in healthy people across ages. Through a sample-barcoded 5' primer and a J-beta primer mix, a second PCR was run for roughly 7 to 11 cycles. TCRdb recomputed calls from the 5' RACE reads with MiXCR, one row per CDR3 protein. Of over 1,500,000 distinct CDR3 sequences in the sample, approximately 50% were seen once. Sequenced sample: blood. Receptor source: a woman in her 40s in good health.

This chain joins TRBV6-1 and TRBJ1-2; TRBD1 matches 8 bases. Germline V CDR1 and CDR2: MNHNS, SASEGT. The junction had 10 bases not matched to a gene; V was cut back by 5 bases and J by 8 bases. The CDR3 spans 14 residues. CDR3 nucleotides: TGTGCCAGCAGTCCCCAGGGGGCAGTTCAGGGCTACACCTTC. It translates to CASSPQGAVQGYTF.

This clonotype was picked up a small number of times. The chain is built from TRBV4-3 and TRBJ1-6; D perhaps matches TRBD1 (5 bases). V dropped 0 bases and J dropped 8 bases, with 8 bases sitting between them. This CDR3 is 14 amino acids long. CDR1 and CDR2 from the germline V gene are LGHNA and YSLEER. CDR3 in amino acids: CASSQDRGDSPLHF. CDR3 in DNA: TGCGCCAGCAGCCAAGATCGGGGGGATTCACCCCTCCACTTT.

This sequence joins TRBV4-3 and TRBJ2-4; TRBD1 matches at 9 bases. With the DNA end fitting TRBJ2-7 better, the J assignment may be wrong. CDR3 length: 16 amino acids. The germline V gene has CDR1 LGHNA and CDR2 YSLEER. Here the CDR3 reads CASSQDLGTGSYEQYF. The CDR3 bases are TGCGCCAGCAGCCAAGATTTGGGGACAGGGAGTTACGAGCAGTACTTC.

The gene calls are TRBV11-2 and TRBJ2-7; either TRBD1 or TRBD2 may fit D (5 bases each). V lost 1 base, J lost 7 bases, and 17 bases lay in between. This CDR3 is built from 15 residues. Germline V CDR1 and CDR2: SGHAT, FQNNGV. Here the CDR3 DNA reads TGTGCCAGCAGCTTAGGGAGGTTAGGGGATGATGAGCAGTACTTC. It translates to CASSLGRLGDDEQYF.

This clonotype was recorded a few times. The CDR3 DNA follows: TGTGCCAGCAGCCAGCACTACGAGCAGTACTTC. It codes for CASSQHYEQYF. The genes are TRBV14 and TRBJ2-5; D remains ambiguous. The J call is doubtful: the DNA matches TRBJ2-7 better. The CDR3 is 11 amino acids. The germline CDR1 and CDR2 sequences are SGHDN and FVKESK.

This clonotype has a single count. J is TRBJ2-5 and V is TRBV13; 14 nucleotides line up with TRBD2. V lost 4 bases to trimming and J lost 5 bases; unmatched junction nucleotides: 12. The CDR3 covers 18 residues. Germline V gene data show CDR1 as PRHDT and CDR2 as FYEKMQ (reference sequence). In DNA, the CDR3 is TGTGCCAGCAGCTCCAGGACTAGCGGGGGGTCCCGGGTTGAGACCCAGTACTTC. Encoded protein: CASSSRTSGGSRVETQYF.

This clonotype was seen more than once but under ten times. The chain combines TRBV5-1 with TRBJ2-1; possibly TRBD1 or TRBD2 for D (6 bases each). CDR3 length: 17 amino acids. Germline V gives CDR1 SGHRS, CDR2 YFSETQ. With 0 bases removed from V and 0 bases from J, the gap between germline ends came to 13 bases. The CDR3 nucleotides are TGCGCCAGCAGCTTGGCCGGGGGCGACTTCTCCTACAATGAGCAGTTCTTC. Translated: CASSLAGGDFSYNEQFF.